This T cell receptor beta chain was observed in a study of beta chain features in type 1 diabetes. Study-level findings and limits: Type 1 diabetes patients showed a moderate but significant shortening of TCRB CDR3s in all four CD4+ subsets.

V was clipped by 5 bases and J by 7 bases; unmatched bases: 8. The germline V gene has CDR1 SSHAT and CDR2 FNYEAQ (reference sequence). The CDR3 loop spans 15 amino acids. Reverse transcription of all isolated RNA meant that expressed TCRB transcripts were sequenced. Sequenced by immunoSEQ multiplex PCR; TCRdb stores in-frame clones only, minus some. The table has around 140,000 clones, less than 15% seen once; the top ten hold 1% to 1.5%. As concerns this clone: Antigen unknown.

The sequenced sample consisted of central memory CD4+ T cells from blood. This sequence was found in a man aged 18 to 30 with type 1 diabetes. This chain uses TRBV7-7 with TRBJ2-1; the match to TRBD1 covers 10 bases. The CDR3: CASSPGDRGMNEQFF. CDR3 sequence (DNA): TGTGCCAGCAGCCCAGGGGACAGGGGAATGAATGAGCAGTTCTTC.